This T cell receptor (beta chain) was documented in a study of low-dose radiotherapy and immunotherapy resistance in tumors. TRAV and TRBV primers primed cDNA for both TCRalpha and TCRbeta. With a V-primer adapter and a constant-region primer, TCRs were amplified for approximately 20 PCR cycles. In TCRdb, the reads were re-called with MiXCR into one record per CDR3 protein. The table lists several thousand distinct CDR3 sequences, approximately 70% of them singletons. Trimming removed 5 bases at V and 0 bases at J, with 11 bases between. The CDR3 is 15 residues long. Germline CDR1 reads MNHNS; CDR2 reads SASEGT.

The sequence derives from a human donor with advanced metastatic prostate, ovarian, gallbladder or colorectal cancer (not recorded which). This table probably holds off-target reads from a library built for another chain. This chain uses TRBV6-1 with TRBJ2-1, with D tentatively TRBD1 (5 bases). The CDR3 sequence: CASSRDSNSYNEQFF. The CDR3 DNA reads TGTGCCAGCAGTCGAGACAGCAACTCCTACAATGAGCAGTTCTTC.